Below are 10 T cell receptor beta chains sequenced from a single sample in a study of cytomegalovirus exposure and HLA in healthy donors. Amplification used 60 Vbeta primers and 13 Jbeta primers. Sequenced by immunoSEQ multiplex PCR; TCRdb stores in-frame clones only, minus some. The sample shows about 120,000 clones, roughly 69% of them seen only once. The specimen was PBMCs. Source of these receptors: a woman in her forties in good health and CMV-seropositive.

The chain uses TRBV4-1 and TRBJ2-3; 10 positions agree with TRBD2. Germline V gene data show CDR1 as MGHRA and CDR2 as YSYEKL. Losses at the gene ends were 1 base for V and 6 bases for J; bases not matched to a gene: 7. CDR3 length: 16 residues. In DNA, the CDR3 is TGCGCCAGCAGCCAAGGGACTAGCGGAGACCGGGATACGCAGTATTTT. It specifies CASSQGTSGDRDTQYF.

This clone turned up a few times. The chain is built from TRBV6-1 and TRBJ2-1; D unclear. This CDR3 has 12 amino acids. The V gene lost 7 bases and the J gene lost 8 bases, with 12 bases spanning the gap. Germline loops: CDR1 MNHNS, CDR2 SASEGT. This chain's CDR3 is CASMKPFDEQFF. CDR3 DNA sequence: TGTGCCAGCATGAAGCCGTTCGATGAGCAGTTCTTC.

In DNA form, the CDR3 reads TGCGCCAGCAGCCATCAACTAGCGGGGGGCGGGGAGGAGACCCAGTACTTC. Translated, it gives CASSHQLAGGGEETQYF. This sequence joins TRBV4-3 and TRBJ2-5; 12 bases are shared with TRBD2. V lost 3 bases, J lost 5 bases, and 10 bases stayed unmatched. Germline CDR1 LGHNA, CDR2 YSLEER. The CDR3 sequence is 17 residues long.

The V call is TRBV9, the J call TRBJ2-3; TRBD2 matches at 8 bases. This CDR3 is built from 15 residues. CDR1 and CDR2 (germline): SGDLS, YYNGEE. The ends lost 2 bases at V and 2 bases at J; junction bases unmatched: 4. CDR3 nucleotide sequence: TGTGCCAGCAGCGTTATAGCGGGGCTCACAGATACGCAGTATTTT. Its protein is CASSVIAGLTDTQYF.

The chain combines TRBV5-1 with TRBJ2-6, with D possibly matching TRBD2 (5 bases). V shed 8 bases and J shed 3 bases, with 15 bases lying between them. The CDR3 totals 15 residues. CDR1 is SGHRS and CDR2 is YFSETQ in the germline V gene. CDR3 amino acids: CASHPGSGGANVLTF. In nucleotides, the CDR3 is TGCGCCAGTCATCCGGGGTCGGGTGGGGCCAACGTCCTGACTTTC.

V is TRBV27 and J is TRBJ1-4, with 7 bases that match TRBD1. This CDR3 comprises 13 residues. Looked up from germline, CDR1 is MNHEY and CDR2 is SMNVEV (reference sequence). Trimming took 6 bases from V and 8 from J; bases not matched to a gene: 6. The CDR3 region is CASRTGSEEKLFF. CDR3 DNA sequence: TGTGCCAGCAGGACAGGGTCGGAGGAAAAACTGTTTTTT.

The table lists this clone with a few counts. The chain combines TRBV15 with TRBJ2-1; 8 positions match TRBD2. The CDR3 covers 16 residues. Germline V gene lookup returns CDR1 LNHNV and CDR2 YYDKDF (reference sequence). V gave up 2 bases and J gave up 2 bases; unmatched junction bases: 5. As DNA, the CDR3 is TGTGCCACCAGCAGATATCGGGAGGGGGCCTACAATGAGCAGTTCTTC. Translated, it gives CATSRYREGAYNEQFF.

The chain couples TRBV5-6 to TRBJ2-5; TRBD1 is a possible D gene (5 bases). This CDR3 is built from 13 residues. Germline-derived CDR1 and CDR2 are SGHDT and YYEEEE. V lost 5 bases to trimming and J lost 4 bases, with 12 bases between them. CDR3 sequence reads: CASSPMGPETQYF. For the CDR3, the DNA is TGTGCCAGCAGTCCGATGGGGCCAGAGACCCAGTACTTC.

Of note for this clone: Distinct nucleotide sequences in the sample also encode this CDR3. The chain joins TRBV9 to TRBJ2-3, with D tentatively TRBD1 (5 bases). V lost 2 bases to trimming and J lost 0 bases, with 7 bases between them. Looked up from germline, CDR1 is SGDLS and CDR2 is YYNGEE. The CDR3 consists of 14 residues. The CDR3 protein is CASSVAGSTDTQYF. CDR3 nucleotide sequence: TGTGCCAGCAGCGTGGCAGGGAGCACAGATACGCAGTATTTT.

The rearrangement joins TRBV7-2 to TRBJ2-3; D ambiguous. Germline CDR1 SGHTA, CDR2 FQGNSA. The CDR3 is 12 residues long. V dropped 1 base and J dropped 6 bases, with 5 bases sitting between them. The DNA for the CDR3 is TGTGCCAGCAGCTTAGTGGCCGATACGCAGTATTTT. It specifies CASSLVADTQYF.